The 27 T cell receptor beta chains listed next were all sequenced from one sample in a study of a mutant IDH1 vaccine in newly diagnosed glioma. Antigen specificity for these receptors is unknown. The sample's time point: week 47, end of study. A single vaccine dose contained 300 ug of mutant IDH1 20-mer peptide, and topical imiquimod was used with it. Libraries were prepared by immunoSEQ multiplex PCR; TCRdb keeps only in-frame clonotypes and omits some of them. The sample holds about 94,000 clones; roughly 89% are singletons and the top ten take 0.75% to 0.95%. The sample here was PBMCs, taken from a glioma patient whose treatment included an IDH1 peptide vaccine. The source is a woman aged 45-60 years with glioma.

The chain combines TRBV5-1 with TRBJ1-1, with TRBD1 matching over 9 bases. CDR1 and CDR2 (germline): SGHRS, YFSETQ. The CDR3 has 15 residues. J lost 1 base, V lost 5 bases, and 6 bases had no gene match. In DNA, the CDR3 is TGCGCCAGCAGTCTCCGGACAGGGGAGAACACTGAAGCTTTCTTT. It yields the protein CASSLRTGENTEAFF.

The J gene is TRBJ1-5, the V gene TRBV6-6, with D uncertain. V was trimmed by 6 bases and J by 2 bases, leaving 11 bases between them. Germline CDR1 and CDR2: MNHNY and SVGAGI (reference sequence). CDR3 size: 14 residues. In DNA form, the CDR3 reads TGTGCCAGCAGCCACTTTGGTCGCAATCAGCCCCAGCATTTT. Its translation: CASSHFGRNQPQHF.

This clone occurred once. CDR3 nucleotides: TGTGCCAGCAGTTCAATAGGGACAGCCTTAAATCAGCCCCAGCATTTT. This codes for CASSSIGTALNQPQHF. The chain uses TRBV28 and TRBJ1-5; 7 bases fit TRBD1. Looked up from germline, CDR1 is MDHEN and CDR2 is SYDVKM. V lost 4 bases to trimming and J lost 4 bases; unmatched junction nucleotides: 10. This CDR3 is built from 16 residues.

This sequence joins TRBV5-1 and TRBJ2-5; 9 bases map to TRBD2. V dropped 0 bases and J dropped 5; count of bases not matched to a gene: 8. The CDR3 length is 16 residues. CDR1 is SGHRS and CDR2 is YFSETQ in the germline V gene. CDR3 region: CASSLDPSGIGETQYF. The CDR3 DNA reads TGCGCCAGCAGCTTGGACCCTAGCGGGATCGGGGAGACCCAGTACTTC.

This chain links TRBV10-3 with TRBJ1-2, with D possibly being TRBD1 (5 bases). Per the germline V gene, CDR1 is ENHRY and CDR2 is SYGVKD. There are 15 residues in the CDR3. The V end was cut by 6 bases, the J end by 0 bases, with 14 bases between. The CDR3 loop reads CAISLGGDPNYGYTF. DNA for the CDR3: TGTGCCATCAGCCTGGGAGGGGACCCTAACTATGGCTACACCTTC.

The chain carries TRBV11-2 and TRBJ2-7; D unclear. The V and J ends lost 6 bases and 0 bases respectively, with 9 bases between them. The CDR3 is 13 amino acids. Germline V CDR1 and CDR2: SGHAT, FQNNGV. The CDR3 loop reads CASSYGPSYEQYF. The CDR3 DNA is TGTGCCAGCAGTTACGGACCCTCCTACGAGCAGTACTTC. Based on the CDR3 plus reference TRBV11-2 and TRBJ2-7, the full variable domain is EAGVAQSPRYKIIEKRQSVAFWCNPISGHATLYWYQQILGQGPKLLIQFQNNGVVDDSQLPKDRFSAERLKGVDSTLKIQPAKLEDSAVYLCASSYGPSYEQYFGPGTRLTVT.

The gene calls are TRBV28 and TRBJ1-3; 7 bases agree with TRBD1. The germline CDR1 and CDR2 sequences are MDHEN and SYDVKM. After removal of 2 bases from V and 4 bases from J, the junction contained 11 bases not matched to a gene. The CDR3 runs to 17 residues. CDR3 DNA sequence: TGTGCCAGCAGTTTAGGTGGAGGGGGCGCTGCGGGAAACACCATATATTTT. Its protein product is CASSLGGGGAAGNTIYF.

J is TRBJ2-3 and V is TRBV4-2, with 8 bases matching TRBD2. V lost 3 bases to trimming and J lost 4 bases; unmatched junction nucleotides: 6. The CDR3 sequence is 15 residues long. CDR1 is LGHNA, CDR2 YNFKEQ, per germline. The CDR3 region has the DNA TGTGCCAGCAGCCAGGGTCCGGGGGGGGCAGATACGCAGTATTTT. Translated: CASSQGPGGADTQYF.

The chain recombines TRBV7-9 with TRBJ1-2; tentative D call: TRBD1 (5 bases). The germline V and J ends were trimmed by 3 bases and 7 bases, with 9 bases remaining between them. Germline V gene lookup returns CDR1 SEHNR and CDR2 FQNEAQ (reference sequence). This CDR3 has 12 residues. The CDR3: CASSFGGAGYTF. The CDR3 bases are TGTGCCAGCAGCTTTGGGGGTGCTGGCTACACCTTC. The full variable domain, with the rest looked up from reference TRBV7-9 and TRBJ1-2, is DTGVSQNPRHKITKRGQNVTFRCDPISEHNRLYWYRQTLGQGPEFLTYFQNEAQLEKSRLLSDRFSAERPKGSFSTLEIQRTEQGDSAMYLCASSFGGAGYTFGSGTRLTVV.

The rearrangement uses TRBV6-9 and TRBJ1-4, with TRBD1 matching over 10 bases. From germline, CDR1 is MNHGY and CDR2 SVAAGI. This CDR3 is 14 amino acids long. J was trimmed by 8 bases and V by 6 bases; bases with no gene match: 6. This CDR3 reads CASSRGQGREKLFF. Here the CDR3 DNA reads TGTGCCAGCAGCCGGGGACAGGGGCGAGAAAAACTGTTTTTT.

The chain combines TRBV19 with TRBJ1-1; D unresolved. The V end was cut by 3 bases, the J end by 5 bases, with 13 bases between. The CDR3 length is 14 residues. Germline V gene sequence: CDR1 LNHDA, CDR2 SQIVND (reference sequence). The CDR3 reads CASSIKQRGTEAFF. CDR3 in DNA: TGTGCCAGTAGTATTAAGCAAAGAGGTACTGAAGCTTTCTTT.

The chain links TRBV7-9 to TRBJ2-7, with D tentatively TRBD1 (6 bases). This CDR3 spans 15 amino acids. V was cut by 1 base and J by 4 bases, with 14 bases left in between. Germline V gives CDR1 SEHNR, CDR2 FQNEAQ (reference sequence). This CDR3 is CASSLGLQGTYEQYF. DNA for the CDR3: TGTGCCAGCAGCTTAGGGTTGCAGGGGACGTACGAGCAGTACTTC. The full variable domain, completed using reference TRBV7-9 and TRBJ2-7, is DTGVSQNPRHKITKRGQNVTFRCDPISEHNRLYWYRQTLGQGPEFLTYFQNEAQLEKSRLLSDRFSAERPKGSFSTLEIQRTEQGDSAMYLCASSLGLQGTYEQYFGPGTRLTVT.

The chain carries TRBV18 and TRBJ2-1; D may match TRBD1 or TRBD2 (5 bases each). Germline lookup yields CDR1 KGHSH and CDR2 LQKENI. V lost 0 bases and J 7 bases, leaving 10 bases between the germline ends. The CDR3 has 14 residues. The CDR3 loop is CASSPPGPRNEQFF. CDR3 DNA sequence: TGTGCCAGCTCACCACCGGGACCCAGGAATGAGCAGTTCTTC. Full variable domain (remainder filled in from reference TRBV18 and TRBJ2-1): NAGVMQNPRHLVRRRGQEARLRCSPMKGHSHVYWYRQLPEEGLKFMVYLQKENIIDESGMPKERFSAEFPKEGPSILRIQQVVRGDSAAYFCASSPPGPRNEQFFGPGTRLTVL.

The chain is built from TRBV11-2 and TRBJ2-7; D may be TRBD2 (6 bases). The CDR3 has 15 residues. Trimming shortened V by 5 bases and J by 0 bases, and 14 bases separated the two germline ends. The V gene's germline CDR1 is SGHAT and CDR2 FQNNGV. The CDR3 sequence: CASSPRGRVSYEQYF. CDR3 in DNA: TGTGCCAGCAGCCCGCGGGGCAGGGTCTCCTACGAGCAGTACTTC.

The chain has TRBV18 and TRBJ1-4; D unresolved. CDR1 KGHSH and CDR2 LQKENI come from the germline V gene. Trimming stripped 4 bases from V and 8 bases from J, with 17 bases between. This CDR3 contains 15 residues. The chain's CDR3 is CASSRKEGGGEKLFF. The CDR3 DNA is TGTGCCAGCTCACGGAAAGAGGGCGGTGGGGAAAAACTGTTTTTT.

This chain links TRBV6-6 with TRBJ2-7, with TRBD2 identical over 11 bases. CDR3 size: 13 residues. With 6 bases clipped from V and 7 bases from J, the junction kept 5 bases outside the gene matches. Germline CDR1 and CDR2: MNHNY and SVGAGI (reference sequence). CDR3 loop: CASRPGLAVEQYF. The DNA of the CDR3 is TGTGCCAGCAGACCGGGACTAGCGGTAGAGCAGTACTTC.

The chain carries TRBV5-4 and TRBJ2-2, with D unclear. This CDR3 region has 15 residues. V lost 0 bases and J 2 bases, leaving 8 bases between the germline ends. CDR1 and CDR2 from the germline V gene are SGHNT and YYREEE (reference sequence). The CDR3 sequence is CASSLGTVNTGELFF. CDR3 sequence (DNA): TGTGCCAGCAGCTTGGGGACGGTCAACACCGGGGAGCTGTTTTTT.

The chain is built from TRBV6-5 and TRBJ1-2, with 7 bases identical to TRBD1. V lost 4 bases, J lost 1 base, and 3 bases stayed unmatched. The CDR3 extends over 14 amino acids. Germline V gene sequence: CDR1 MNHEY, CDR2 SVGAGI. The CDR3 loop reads CASSWQGDNYGYTF. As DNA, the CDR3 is TGTGCCAGCAGTTGGCAGGGGGATAACTATGGCTACACCTTC.

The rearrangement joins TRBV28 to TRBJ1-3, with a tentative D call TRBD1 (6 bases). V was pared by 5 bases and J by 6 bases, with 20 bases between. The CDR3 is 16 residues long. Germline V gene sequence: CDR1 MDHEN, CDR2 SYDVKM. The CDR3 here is CASSRGTSSWENTIYF. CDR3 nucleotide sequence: TGTGCCAGCAGTCGCGGGACAAGCTCATGGGAAAACACCATATATTTT.

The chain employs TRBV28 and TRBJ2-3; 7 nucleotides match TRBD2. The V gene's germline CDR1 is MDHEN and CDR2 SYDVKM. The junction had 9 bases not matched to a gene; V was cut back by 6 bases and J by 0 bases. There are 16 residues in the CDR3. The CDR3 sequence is CASRLGLADSTDTQYF. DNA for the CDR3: TGTGCCAGCAGGCTTGGGCTAGCGGACAGCACAGATACGCAGTATTTT. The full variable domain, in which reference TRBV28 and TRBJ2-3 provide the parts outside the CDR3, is DVKVTQSSRYLVKRTGEKVFLECVQDMDHENMFWYRQDPGLGLRLIYFSYDVKMKEKGDIPEGYSVSREKKERFSLILESASTNQTSMYLCASRLGLADSTDTQYFGPGTRLTVL.

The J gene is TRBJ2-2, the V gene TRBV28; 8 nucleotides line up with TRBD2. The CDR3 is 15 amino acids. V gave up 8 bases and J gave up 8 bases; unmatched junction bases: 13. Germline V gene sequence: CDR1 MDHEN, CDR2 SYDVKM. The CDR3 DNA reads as TGTGCCAGCGTGGTGGCGGGAGGCCCAGGGGGGGAGCTGTTTTTT. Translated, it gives CASVVAGGPGGELFF.

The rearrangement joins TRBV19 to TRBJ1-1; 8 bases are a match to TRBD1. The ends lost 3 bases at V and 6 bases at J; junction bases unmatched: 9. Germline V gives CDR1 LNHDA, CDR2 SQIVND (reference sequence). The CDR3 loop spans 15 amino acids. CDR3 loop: CASSIYQGAISEAFF. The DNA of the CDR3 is TGTGCCAGTAGTATTTATCAGGGGGCTATATCTGAAGCTTTCTTT.

In nucleotides, the CDR3 is TGCAGCGTTGGGACAGGTGGGGCATATGGGACCCAGTACTTC. Its translation: CSVGTGGAYGTQYF. This chain joins TRBV29-1 and TRBJ2-5, with TRBD1 matching over 7 bases. There are 14 residues in the CDR3. Germline trimming cut 4 bases from V and 7 bases from J; bases unmatched to any gene: 12. CDR1 is SQVTM, CDR2 ANQGSEA, per germline.

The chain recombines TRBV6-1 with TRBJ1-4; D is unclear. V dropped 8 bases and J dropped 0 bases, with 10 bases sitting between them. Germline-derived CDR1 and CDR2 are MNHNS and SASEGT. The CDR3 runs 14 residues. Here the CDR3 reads CASGYSATNEKLFF. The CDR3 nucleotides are TGTGCCAGCGGGTACAGTGCAACTAATGAAAAACTGTTTTTT.

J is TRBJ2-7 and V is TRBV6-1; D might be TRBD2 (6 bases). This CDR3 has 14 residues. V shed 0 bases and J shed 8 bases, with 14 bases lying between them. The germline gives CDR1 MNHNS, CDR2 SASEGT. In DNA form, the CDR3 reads TGTGCCAGCAGTGAAGCGCCGGGGGTGGTCAAGCAGTACTTC. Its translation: CASSEAPGVVKQYF.

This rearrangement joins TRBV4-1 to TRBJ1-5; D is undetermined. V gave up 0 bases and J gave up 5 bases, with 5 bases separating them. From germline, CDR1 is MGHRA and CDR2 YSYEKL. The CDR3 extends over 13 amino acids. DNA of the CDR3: TGCGCCAGCAGCCAAGATCAGGATCAGCCCCAGCATTTT. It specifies CASSQDQDQPQHF.

The CDR3 DNA reads as TGTGCCAGCAGCTTAGGGGACAGGGTTTGGGCTTTCTTT. It yields the protein CASSLGDRVWAFF. V and J are TRBV7-8 and TRBJ1-1; TRBD1 aligns across 9 bases. The V segment lost 1 base and the J segment 11 bases; nucleotides outside the gene matches: 5. CDR1 and CDR2 from the germline V gene are SGHVS and FQNEAQ. This CDR3 contains 13 residues.